The 15 T cell receptor beta chains presented below share a single source sample, sequenced in a study of T cell changes during pregnancy in multiple sclerosis. Assay used: immunoSEQ multiplex PCR; TCRdb lists only in-frame clones, some missing. Altogether over 10,000 clones are present, roughly 88% being singletons, with the ten largest covering 7% to 9%. Here the sequenced sample was CD8+ T cells from peripheral blood mononuclear cells, taken in the second trimester of pregnancy. The origin of the receptors is a female donor in good health, enrolled as a control in a pregnancy study.

This sequence joins TRBV4-3 and TRBJ2-7; D might be TRBD2 (6 bases). The CDR3 contains 16 residues. Germline-derived CDR1 and CDR2 are LGHNA and YSLEER. Trimming shortened V by 2 bases and J by 4 bases, and 18 bases separated the two germline ends. DNA of the CDR3: TGCGCCAGCAGCCAAAGACTTGGGGGAGGCTGGTACGAGCAGTACTTC. Protein: CASSQRLGGGWYEQYF.

J is TRBJ2-5 and V is TRBV7-9; D is undetermined. The germline CDR1 and CDR2 sequences are SEHNR and FQNEAQ (reference sequence). This CDR3 is built from 17 residues. The V end lost 5 bases, the J end lost 3 bases, and 22 bases lay between the germline ends. This CDR3 reads CASSAQTPGQIKETQYF. In DNA form, the CDR3 reads TGTGCCAGCAGCGCTCAAACCCCGGGTCAGATAAAAGAGACCCAGTACTTC.

This chain connects TRBV10-3 to TRBJ2-7, with D tentatively TRBD1 (5 bases). The germline V and J ends were trimmed by 6 bases and 3 bases, with 15 bases remaining between them. The CDR3 spans 14 residues. Germline assignment: CDR1 ENHRY and CDR2 SYGVKD. The CDR3 region has the DNA TGTGCCATCAGCTACGAAGACAGAGACTACGAGCAGTACTTC. Protein product: CAISYEDRDYEQYF.

The chain carries TRBV6-6 and TRBJ1-5; D is unresolved. The V and J ends lost 3 bases and 5 bases respectively, with 11 bases between them. The CDR3 is made up of 14 amino acids. The germline V gene has CDR1 MNHNY and CDR2 SVGAGI (reference sequence). The CDR3 sequence: CASSYAANYQPQHF. The CDR3 bases are TGTGCCAGCAGTTATGCGGCGAATTATCAGCCCCAGCATTTT.

This clone occurred a few times. The J gene is TRBJ2-3, the V gene TRBV13; 7 bases are shared with TRBD2. V lost 5 bases and J lost 9; bases outside the gene matches: 5. CDR3 size: 12 residues. Germline loops: CDR1 PRHDT, CDR2 FYEKMQ (reference sequence). CDR3: CASSTGEGTQYF. The CDR3 bases are TGTGCCAGCAGCACGGGGGAGGGAACGCAGTATTTT.

By share, this clone counts as medium-sized. The chain has TRBV6-4 and TRBJ2-1; 8 bases fit TRBD1. V lost 8 bases, J lost 9 bases, and 9 bases stayed unmatched. Germline lookup yields CDR1 MRHNA and CDR2 SNTAGT. The CDR3 extends over 13 amino acids. CDR3 nucleotide sequence: TGTGCCAGCGGGCAGGGGGCTGGAGGTGAGCAGTTCTTC. Translation gives CASGQGAGGEQFF.

J is TRBJ2-5 and V is TRBV21-1; the table gives TRBD2 as D, unverified against the DNA. TRBV21-1 represents a pseudogene. The CDR3 is 15 amino acids. The CDR3 DNA reads as TGTGCCAGCAGCAAAACTCGGAGGGGTAGGGAGACCCAGTACTTC. It specifies CASSKTRRGRETQYF.

CDR3 DNA sequence: TGTGCCAGCAGCAAAGAGTTGCGGGGACTCACAGATACGCAGTATTTT. This sequence encodes CASSKELRGLTDTQYF. This chain links TRBV21-1 with TRBJ2-3; TRBD2 is the table's D call, not checked against the DNA. TRBV21-1 is recorded as a pseudogene. CDR3 length: 16 residues.

The chain has TRBV27 and TRBJ2-7; D is possibly TRBD2 (6 bases). The V end was cut by 3 bases, the J end by 3 bases, with 12 bases between. The CDR3 extends over 14 amino acids. Per the germline V gene, CDR1 is MNHEY and CDR2 is SMNVEV (reference sequence). The CDR3 spells CASSFMEGLYEQYF. The DNA for the CDR3 is TGTGCCAGCAGTTTCATGGAGGGCCTCTACGAGCAGTACTTC.

The chain combines TRBV4-1 with TRBJ2-1; weak D call: TRBD2 (6 bases). Trimming removed 1 base from V and 8 bases from J, with 21 bases in between. The CDR3 is 17 residues long. Germline V gives CDR1 MGHRA, CDR2 YSYEKL. The CDR3 DNA reads TGCGCCAGCAGCCAAGGGTGGGGGGTGCCTAAGGGAGATGAGCAGTTCTTC. Protein: CASSQGWGVPKGDEQFF.

The rearrangement links TRBV27 to TRBJ2-3, with TRBD2 as a possible D gene (7 bases). Trimming took off 6 bases at V and 1 base at J, with 17 bases between the two ends. The CDR3 covers 16 residues. Per the germline V gene, CDR1 is MNHEY and CDR2 is SMNVEV (reference sequence). DNA of the CDR3: TGTGCCAGCAGCCTGAGGAGGGGGGGACGCACAGATACGCAGTATTTT. Protein sequence: CASSLRRGGRTDTQYF.

This rearrangement joins TRBV7-9 to TRBJ2-3, with 15 bases matching TRBD2. The CDR3 sequence is 17 residues long. The junction had 6 bases not matched to a gene; V was cut back by 3 bases and J by 5 bases. The germline V gene encodes CDR1 SEHNR and CDR2 FQNEAQ (reference sequence). CDR3 nucleotides: TGTGCCAGCAGCTTGGGGACTAGCGGGGGGTCGTTAGATACGCAGTATTTT. Amino acids: CASSLGTSGGSLDTQYF. The full variable domain, with the rest looked up from reference TRBV7-9 and TRBJ2-3, is DTGVSQNPRHKITKRGQNVTFRCDPISEHNRLYWYRQTLGQGPEFLTYFQNEAQLEKSRLLSDRFSAERPKGSFSTLEIQRTEQGDSAMYLCASSLGTSGGSLDTQYFGPGTRLTVL.

This clone was observed a handful of times. The V and J genes are TRBV27 and TRBJ1-6; unclear D gene. Trimming stripped 5 bases from V and 8 bases from J, with 10 bases between. The CDR3 totals 13 residues. CDR1 and CDR2 (germline): MNHEY, SMNVEV (reference sequence). This CDR3 is CASSLVTYSPLHF. The CDR3 nucleotides are TGTGCCAGCAGTCTGGTGACTTATTCACCCCTCCACTTT.

The V call is TRBV27, the J call TRBJ2-7, with 8 bases fitting TRBD2. Germline V gene data show CDR1 as MNHEY and CDR2 as SMNVEV (reference sequence). V lost 5 bases and J lost 6; bases outside the gene matches: 6. The CDR3 extends over 13 amino acids. CDR3 sequence (DNA): TGTGCCAGCAGTGAACTAGCGGCTACCGAGCAGTACTTC. Its protein is CASSELAATEQYF.

The chain recombines TRBV19 with TRBJ1-1; unclear D gene. The germline V and J ends were trimmed by 3 bases and 2 bases, with 16 bases remaining between them. CDR3 length: 16 residues. Germline CDR1 is LNHDA and CDR2 is SQIVND (reference sequence). The CDR3, as DNA: TGTGCCAGTAGTATGGGCGCCCCGAGACACAACACTGAAGCTTTCTTT. This gives the protein CASSMGAPRHNTEAFF. Combining the CDR3 with reference TRBV19 and TRBJ1-1 gives the whole variable domain DGGITQSPKYLFRKEGQNVTLSCEQNLNHDAMYWYRQDPGQGLRLIYYSQIVNDFQKGDIAEGYSVSREKKESFPLTVTSAQKNPTAFYLCASSMGAPRHNTEAFFGQGTRLTVV.